These 17 T cell receptor beta chains were all obtained from the same sample, sequenced in a study of prognosis after radiotherapy for stage I lung cancer. Starting from genomic DNA, TCR beta CDR3 was amplified through two-round multiplex PCR. Primers (each specific to one TRBV or TRBJ gene) were used in first-round PCR. From the multiplex PCR reads, TCRdb called clonotypes with MiXCR, one entry per CDR3 protein. The sample contains under 30,000 distinct CDR3 sequences, around 30% of which appear only once. The source material was PBMCs, sampled before or after stereotactic body radiation therapy (not recorded which). The receptors shown here come from a donor older than 45 with non-small cell lung cancer.

By sample share, this clonotype is medium-sized. The chain links TRBV5-1 to TRBJ2-1; the D is unclear. Germline lookup yields CDR1 SGHRS and CDR2 YFSETQ. The germline V and J ends were trimmed by 0 bases and 9 bases, with 13 bases remaining between them. The CDR3 has 14 residues. The CDR3 DNA reads as TGCGCCAGCAGCTTGGTGGCCCCTTCCACTGAGCAGTTCTTC. Encoded protein: CASSLVAPSTEQFF.

The gene calls are TRBV5-5 and TRBJ2-7; 15 bases agree with TRBD2. The germline CDR1 and CDR2 sequences are SGHKS and YYEKEE (reference sequence). V trimming: 4 bases; J trimming: 6 bases; junction bases outside the gene matches: 8. The CDR3 sequence is 16 residues long. The CDR3 region is CASSPGLAGGPLEQYF. The CDR3 DNA follows: TGTGCCAGCAGCCCTGGACTAGCGGGAGGGCCGCTCGAGCAGTACTTC.

The chain is built from TRBV19 and TRBJ2-5; D remains ambiguous. Germline values: CDR1 LNHDA, CDR2 SQIVND (reference sequence). Trimming took 9 bases from V and 5 from J, leaving 16 bases between them. The CDR3 has 13 residues. The chain's CDR3 is CASGPRVLETQYF. CDR3 nucleotide sequence: TGTGCCAGCGGACCTAGGGTTCTTGAGACCCAGTACTTC.

This clonotype came up many times. This rearrangement joins TRBV28 to TRBJ2-3; 15 bases are a match to TRBD2. Germline values: CDR1 MDHEN, CDR2 SYDVKM. V dropped 5 bases and J dropped 1; count of bases not matched to a gene: 10. This CDR3 comprises 19 residues. The CDR3 here is CASSTRTSGRAQGTDTQYF. The CDR3 region has the DNA TGTGCCAGCAGTACCCGGACTAGCGGGAGGGCCCAGGGCACAGATACGCAGTATTTT.

This clonotype was detected ten times or more. As DNA, the CDR3 is TGTGCCAGCAGGGCCGGGACAGGGAGAAGAGATACGCAGTATTTT. Residues: CASRAGTGRRDTQYF. The genes are TRBV27 and TRBJ2-3, with TRBD1 matching over 9 bases. The CDR3 length is 15 residues. Germline-derived CDR1 and CDR2 are MNHEY and SMNVEV (reference sequence). The junction had 9 bases not matched to a gene; V was cut back by 6 bases and J by 5 bases.

The chain carries TRBV30 and TRBJ1-5; D call uncertain. This CDR3 is 13 amino acids long. Deletions cut 2 bases from V and 11 bases from J, with 16 bases between. Germline V CDR1 and CDR2: GTSNPN, SVGIG (reference sequence). CDR3: CAWSLQNNKSQHF. The CDR3 DNA reads as TGTGCCTGGAGTTTACAGAACAATAAGTCCCAGCATTTT.

This clonotype occurred many times. The J gene is TRBJ2-5, the V gene TRBV5-6; perhaps D is TRBD1 or TRBD2 (5 bases each). The CDR3 is 15 amino acids. Trimming took off 5 bases at V and 4 bases at J, with 18 bases between the two ends. Germline assignment: CDR1 SGHDT and CDR2 YYEEEE. CDR3 sequence: CASRSIGSGLETQYF. DNA for the CDR3: TGTGCCAGCAGAAGTATAGGCTCGGGGCTAGAGACCCAGTACTTC.

The gene calls are TRBV28 and TRBJ2-2; D might be TRBD1 or TRBD2, each matching 5 bases. Per the germline V gene, CDR1 is MDHEN and CDR2 is SYDVKM. Trimming pared 2 bases from V and 15 bases from J, leaving 22 bases between. The CDR3 extends over 15 amino acids. CDR3 protein: CASSLGQGFPGDLFF. Here the CDR3 DNA reads TGTGCCAGCAGTTTAGGGCAGGGTTTCCCCGGGGATTTGTTTTTT. The variable domain in full, completed from reference TRBV28 and TRBJ2-2, reads DVKVTQSSRYLVKRTGEKVFLECVQDMDHENMFWYRQDPGLGLRLIYFSYDVKMKEKGDIPEGYSVSREKKERFSLILESASTNQTSMYLCASSLGQGFPGDLFFGEGSRLTVL.

This chain joins TRBV24-1 and TRBJ2-7, with 7 bases aligning to TRBD1. The V and J ends lost 3 bases and 1 base, in that order; junction bases with no gene match: 5. Germline V gene sequence: CDR1 KGHDR, CDR2 SFDVKD. The CDR3 is made up of 15 amino acids. The CDR3 DNA reads TGTGCCACCAGTGATCCCCAGGACAGGTCCTACGAGCAGTACTTC. Amino acid sequence: CATSDPQDRSYEQYF.

This clonotype was observed at least ten times. This chain uses TRBV5-6 with TRBJ1-4; a weak D match, TRBD1 (5 bases). V shed 1 base and J shed 4 bases, with 11 bases lying between them. This CDR3 comprises 15 residues. The germline V gene encodes CDR1 SGHDT and CDR2 YYEEEE. The CDR3 nucleotides read TGTGCCAGCAGCTTGAACTGGGGCGATAATGAAAAACTGTTTTTT. Translated, it gives CASSLNWGDNEKLFF. Complete variable domain (other parts from reference TRBV5-6 and TRBJ1-4): DAGVTQSPTHLIKTRGQQVTLRCSPKSGHDTVSWYQQALGQGPQFIFQYYEEEERQRGNFPDRFSGHQFPNYSSELNVNALLLGDSALYLCASSLNWGDNEKLFFGSGTQLSVL.

This clonotype was observed many times. The rearrangement joins TRBV25-1 to TRBJ1-6; no firm D call. CDR1 and CDR2 from the germline V gene are MGHDK and SYGVNS. This CDR3 comprises 14 residues. V gave up 6 bases and J gave up 5 bases, with 11 bases separating them. CDR3: CASRASVNNSPLHF. CDR3 bases: TGTGCCAGCAGGGCGTCAGTAAATAATTCACCCCTCCACTTT.

The gene calls are TRBV10-3 and TRBJ2-4; D possibly corresponds to TRBD2 (7 bases). This CDR3 comprises 14 residues. Looked up from germline, CDR1 is ENHRY and CDR2 is SYGVKD. V lost 6 bases to trimming and J lost 6 bases, with 15 bases between them. The CDR3 nucleotides are TGTGCCATCAGGGGAGGGGGGTCTCTAAACATTCAGTACTTC. Translating it yields CAIRGGGSLNIQYF.

This clonotype has only one observation. The chain joins TRBV28 to TRBJ1-5, with D perhaps matching TRBD1 (5 bases). The V end lost 3 bases, the J end lost 7 bases, and 7 bases lay between the germline ends. CDR1 and CDR2 (germline): MDHEN, SYDVKM. The CDR3 is 12 amino acids. The CDR3 loop is CASSLWGQPQHF. In DNA, the CDR3 is TGTGCCAGCAGTTTGTGGGGGCAGCCCCAGCATTTT.

Ten or more counts support this clonotype. The chain carries TRBV20-1 and TRBJ1-6; weak D call: TRBD1 (5 bases). The V gene lost 3 bases and the J gene lost 9 bases, with 15 bases spanning the gap. The CDR3 runs 14 residues. In germline, CDR1 is DFQATT, CDR2 SNEGSKA (reference sequence). The CDR3 nucleotides read TGCAGTGCTAGCACCCAGGGAGGCCTTTCACCCCTCCACTTT. It is translated as CSASTQGGLSPLHF.

This clonotype was picked up many times. Written as DNA, the CDR3 is TGCGCCAGCAGCCAAGGCTTCCAGGGGGACTACGAGCAGTACTTC. It is translated as CASSQGFQGDYEQYF. The chain joins TRBV4-1 to TRBJ2-7; 7 bases are shared with TRBD1. CDR1 is MGHRA, CDR2 YSYEKL, per germline. The CDR3 loop spans 15 amino acids. Unmatched junction bases numbered 6, after V lost 1 base and J lost 3 bases.

Ten or more counts support this clonotype. J is TRBJ2-3 and V is TRBV7-8; D is unclear. Trimming cost V 4 bases and J 7 bases, with 15 bases left between them. The CDR3 extends over 14 amino acids. Germline values: CDR1 SGHVS, CDR2 FQNEAQ. DNA of the CDR3: TGTGCCAGCAGCTACCGGACCGAAAGCCATACGCAGTATTTT. It yields the protein CASSYRTESHTQYF.

Notes on this clonotype: This likely reflects a read error, since a far larger clone is one base away. The CDR3 DNA is TGTGCCAGCACGCTGGGACAGCGAGAGGATGGCTACACCTTC. Translating gives CASTLGQREDGYTF. The rearrangement joins TRBV6-8 to TRBJ1-2; TRBD1 matches at 7 bases. After removal of 7 bases from V and 6 bases from J, the junction contained 11 bases not matched to a gene. Germline loops: CDR1 MNHGY, CDR2 SAAAGT. CDR3 size: 14 residues.